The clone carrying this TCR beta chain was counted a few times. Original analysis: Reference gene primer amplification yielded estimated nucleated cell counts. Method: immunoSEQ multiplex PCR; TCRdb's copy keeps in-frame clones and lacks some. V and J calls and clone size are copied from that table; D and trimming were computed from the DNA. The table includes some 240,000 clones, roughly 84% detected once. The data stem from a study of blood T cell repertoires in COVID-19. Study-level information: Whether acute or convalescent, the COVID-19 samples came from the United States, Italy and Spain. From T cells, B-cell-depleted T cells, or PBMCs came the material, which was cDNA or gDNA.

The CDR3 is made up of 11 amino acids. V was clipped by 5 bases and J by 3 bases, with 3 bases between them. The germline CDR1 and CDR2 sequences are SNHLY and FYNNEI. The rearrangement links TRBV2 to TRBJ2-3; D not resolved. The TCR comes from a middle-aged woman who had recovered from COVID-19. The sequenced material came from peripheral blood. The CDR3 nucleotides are TGTGCCAGCAGTTCTACAGATACGCAGTATTTT. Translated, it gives CASSSTDTQYF.